Sequencing of this T cell receptor beta chain was carried out in a study of shared clonotypes between healthy human individuals (TCRdb year 2020). Broadly, across the study: The cohort included three men and two women between 18 and 49 years of age. Leukapheresis yielded between about 0.85 and 9.5 billion PBMCs per donor. To estimate repertoire size and how much clonotypes are shared between individuals, the study performed deep sequencing of blood TCR repertoires from five healthy adults. For each donor, three plates each were used for CD4 naive and CD4 memory, two plates were used for CD8 naive, and one plate was used for CD8 memory. Libraries were prepared and TCR repertoires were sequenced by different laboratories using diverse techniques, in order to increase sequencing depth and limit assay-specific biases.

Based on the germline V gene, the CDR1 and CDR2 sequences are SQVTM and ANQGSEA. Including cysteine and phenylalanine, the CDR3 has 13 amino acids. The DNA shown is the 39-base CDR3, in frame from base 1. The junction shows trimming of 5 bases on V and 2 bases on J, plus 10 bases between the germline ends. As regards this clone: Its antigen has not been determined. No per-base quality is available; no much larger clone lies one base away.

TCR CDR3 regions were amplified from genomic DNA by multiplex PCR using the deep immunoSEQ assay. Extracted genomic DNA from each cell subset was distributed evenly across all wells of several immunoSEQ 96-well plates, and each plate was treated as a replicate. For sorted subsets, each replicate PCR was loaded with roughly 200 ng genomic DNA, equivalent to 25,000 to 35,000 T cell genomes. The purified libraries were quantified using a Qubit 3.0 fluorometer, sized with a Bioanalyzer 2100, and then quantified again using the KAPA Library Quantification kit. Every immunoSEQ 96-well plate was sequenced on a dedicated single-read 150-cycle Illumina NextSeq 550 flow cell. The paper's data handling went like this. The immunoSEQ output contained only junctional sequences without quality scores, so filtering could not match that applied to full-length reads. To assign V/J genes and CDR3, sequences were annotated against IMGT germline references using PyIR, a Python wrapper for IgBLAST v1.9. Reads with weak V/J assignments (E-value above 1e-6), missing CDR3, stop codons, out-of-frame junctions, or ambiguous translated residues were removed. V3J clonotypes were defined as sequences sharing the same inferred V gene, J gene, and CDR3 amino acid sequence. To compute the percentage overlap between repertoires, the number of shared unique clonotypes was divided by the size of the smaller repertoire. Three approaches were used to assess repertoire richness: RTK rarefaction, the Chao1 estimator, and Recon v2.1 estimates of unobserved clonotypes. Generation probabilities were computed with OLGA for all TCRbeta clonotypes obtained by the gDNA method from four donors. The immuneACCESS repertoire file appears here via TCRdb, limited to in-frame rearrangements. These files lack a portion of the clones; in checked studies, under half of the deficit traces to unresolved V genes, and the cause of the others is not known. Clone size and V and J calls were adopted from that table, with D and trimming inferred from the DNA. The sample table records over a million clones; around three quarters of these occur just once. The ten biggest clones cover approximately 0.5% of the sample.

The donors were healthy, HIV-negative adults with no recently reported acute infections or vaccinations. Every donor was a Caucasian adult living in Nashville, Tennessee, USA. CD4+ T cells were enriched by magnetic negative selection, after which naive cells were positively selected on CD45RA and the negative fraction was taken as the memory subset. After blood collection by leukapheresis, PBMCs were isolated using Ficoll-Histopaque density gradient centrifugation and then cryopreserved in the vapor phase of liquid nitrogen. Purity and quantity of every magnetically sorted T cell population were checked by analytical flow cytometry. Genomic DNA was isolated from every sorted fraction and measured by UV absorbance on a Nanodrop 2000c. Study-level results and caveats: Compared with non-shared clonotypes, clonotypes shared by all four sorted-subset donors had higher generation probabilities. Incomplete sequencing was indicated by rarefaction of sorted-subset datasets, despite the large sequencing depth. Approximately 5% of naive CD4, 3.5% of naive CD8, roughly 2.4% of memory CD4, and 0.4% of memory CD8 clonotypes were shared across a few donors. Estimated clonotype richness was generally larger for naive than for memory subsets. Sampling was restricted to blood, and TCR repertoires in tissue are likely to differ from TCR repertoires in blood. The genetic and exposure-history diversity represented was limited by the small number of donors. Based on pairwise subsampling, the degree of clonotype sharing among donors was expected to be affected by sequencing depth.

The receptor comes from a man between 18 and 35 years old in good health. Some clones in this sample may be carry-over from other donors' samples. The V and J segments used are TRBV29-1 and TRBJ1-3; the best D guess is TRBD1, with 6 bases matching. Material for sequencing was memory CD4+ T cells from PBMCs. The cell subset or site label corresponds to: CD45RA-negative fraction. The CDR3 region reads CSVRGEAGNTIYF. The nucleotides read TGCAGCGTTAGGGGGGAGGCTGGAAACACCATATATTTT. The full variable domain, with segments outside the CDR3 supplied by the reference TRBV29-1 and TRBJ1-3 proteins, appears as SAVISQKPSRDICQRGTSLTIQCQVDSQVTMMFWYRQQPGQSLTLIATANQGSEATYESGFVIDKFPISRPNLTFSTLTVSNMSPEDSSIYLCSVRGEAGNTIYFGEGSWLTVV.